A selection of T cell receptor beta chains follows, all from one sample in a study of regulatory T cells in long-lasting Graves disease. TCRdb recomputed calls from the multiplex PCR reads with MiXCR, one row per CDR3 protein. The sample holds a few hundred thousand distinct CDR3 sequences, less than 20% seen once. The same data also went into a second study, on T cells in Graves' hyperthyroidism and ophthalmopathy.

Specimen: peripheral blood mononuclear cells (PBMCs), collected at new diagnosis, from a patient treated with antithyroid drugs. The receptors stem from a woman aged 18-29 years with Graves disease. CDR3s include the opening cysteine and the closing phenylalanine or tryptophan. The order of the fields is V gene, D gene, clone size, J gene, CDR3 protein, CDR3 DNA. A D gene is named only where the DNA matches it firmly. Some rows mark clone size as missing; the rest say once, few, many or name a class of expanded clone.

>TRBV28|NA|NA|TRBJ1-5
CASSLQSSSQPQHF
TGTGCCAGCAGTTTACAATCATCAAGTCAGCCCCAGCATTTT
>TRBV28|TRBD2|NA|TRBJ2-3
CASASGHTDTQYF
TGTGCCAGCGCTAGCGGCCACACAGATACGCAGTATTTT
>TRBV20-1|TRBD1|NA|TRBJ1-4
CSARAPQGAREKLFF
TGCAGTGCTAGAGCCCCACAGGGGGCGAGGGAAAAACTGTTTTTT
>TRBV28|NA|NA|TRBJ2-2
CASSPLEGRGLAGELFF
TGTGCCAGCAGCCCTTTGGAAGGGCGGGGTCTGGCCGGGGAGCTGTTTTTT
>TRBV28|NA|NA|TRBJ1-2
CASSLSAYYGYTF
TGTGCCAGCAGTCTGTCAGCTTACTATGGCTACACCTTC
>TRBV18|TRBD1|NA|TRBJ2-5
CASSQGALYQETQYF
TGTGCCAGCTCACAGGGGGCCTTGTACCAAGAGACCCAGTACTTC
>TRBV7-2|NA|NA|TRBJ2-6
CASSFRGGGANVLTF
TGTGCCAGCAGCTTTAGGGGGGGTGGGGCCAACGTCCTGACTTTC
>TRBV7-9|TRBD1|many|TRBJ2-3
CASSPSNRGGTDTQYF
TGTGCCAGCAGCCCCTCAAACAGGGGAGGCACAGATACGCAGTATTTT
>TRBV25-1|NA|NA|TRBJ1-1
CPSLIGDTEAFF
TGTCCGTCACTGATCGGGGACACTGAAGCTTTCTTT
>TRBV5-6|NA|few|TRBJ2-3
CASSFGTTLDTQYF
TGTGCCAGCAGCTTCGGGACAACGCTGGATACGCAGTATTTT
>TRBV28|NA|many|TRBJ1-1
CASSFRIITEAFF
TGTGCCAGCAGTTTCCGGATAATTACTGAAGCTTTCTTT
>TRBV2|NA|NA|TRBJ2-6
CASSEGRGLGANVLTF
TGTGCCAGCAGTGAAGGGCGGGGCCTCGGGGCCAACGTCCTGACTTTC
>TRBV7-9|TRBD2|NA|TRBJ2-7
CASSLVWGMTSDGYEQYF
TGTGCCAGCAGCTTAGTTTGGGGCATGACTAGCGATGGATACGAGCAGTACTTC
>TRBV2|NA|NA|TRBJ1-1
CARSESEAFF
TGTGCCAGATCGGAGTCTGAAGCTTTCTTT
>TRBV28|NA|many|TRBJ2-5
CASTKGSGETQYF
TGTGCCAGCACCAAGGGGAGTGGGGAGACCCAGTACTTC
>TRBV14|NA|once|TRBJ1-2
CASSQVKRRANYGYTF
TGTGCCAGCAGCCAAGTCAAGCGTCGGGCTAACTATGGCTACACCTTC
>TRBV20-1|NA|NA|TRBJ1-2
CSATRGGRGYGYTF
TGCAGTGCTACACGCGGGGGGAGGGGGTATGGCTACACCTTC
>TRBV20-1|NA|many|TRBJ2-1
CSASRTGRRYEQFF
TGCAGTGCTAGCCGAACCGGGCGGAGATATGAGCAGTTCTTC
>TRBV18|TRBD1|many|TRBJ2-7
CASSPTGGNEQYF
TGTGCCAGCTCACCAACAGGGGGCAACGAGCAGTACTTC
>TRBV30|NA|many|TRBJ1-3
CAWSVGYGNTIYF
TGTGCCTGGAGTGTTGGCTACGGAAACACCATATATTTT
>TRBV20-1|NA|many|TRBJ2-5
CSVPSVSPKYQETQYF
TGCAGTGTCCCCTCGGTCAGCCCTAAGTACCAAGAGACCCAGTACTTC
>TRBV5-8|TRBD2|NA|TRBJ2-1
CASSPKRTSGRVYEQFF
TGTGCCAGCAGCCCTAAACGGACTAGCGGGAGGGTCTATGAGCAGTTCTTC
>TRBV28|NA|many|TRBJ2-1
CASSFRKGSYNEQFF
TGTGCCAGCAGTTTCCGTAAGGGCTCCTACAATGAGCAGTTCTTC
>TRBV5-1|NA|NA|TRBJ1-4
CASSRRGGATNEKLFF
TGCGCCAGCAGCCGGCGGGGAGGGGCAACTAATGAAAAACTGTTTTTT
>TRBV30|NA|few|TRBJ2-2
CAWKGTGELFF
TGTGCCTGGAAAGGGACCGGGGAGCTGTTTTTT
>TRBV7-2|NA|many|TRBJ2-5
CASTKFGLEETQYF
TGTGCCAGCACCAAATTCGGGCTGGAAGAGACCCAGTACTTC
>TRBV3-1|TRBD2|many|TRBJ2-1
CASSQRLAGGNEQFF
TGTGCCAGCAGCCAACGACTAGCGGGAGGCAATGAGCAGTTCTTC
>TRBV11-2|NA|many|TRBJ1-5
CASSPGIYSNQPQHF
TGTGCCAGCAGCCCAGGGATCTATAGCAATCAGCCCCAGCATTTT
>TRBV28|TRBD2|many|TRBJ2-7
CASSSSGRVPYEQYF
TGTGCCAGCAGTTCTAGCGGGAGGGTTCCCTACGAGCAGTACTTC
>TRBV20-1|TRBD2|many|TRBJ2-2
CSARGLADNTGELFF
TGCAGTGCTAGAGGCCTAGCGGATAACACCGGGGAGCTGTTTTTT
>TRBV6-1|TRBD2|many|TRBJ2-1
CASRNGLADSEQFF
TGTGCCAGCCGAAACGGACTAGCGGATTCGGAGCAGTTCTTC
>TRBV20-1|TRBD1|few|TRBJ1-2
CSARDRVLGYTF
TGCAGTGCCCGGGACAGGGTATTGGGCTACACCTTC
>TRBV13|TRBD1|few|TRBJ2-5
CASSLPAGGPQETQYF
TGTGCCAGCAGCTTACCAGCAGGGGGACCCCAAGAGACCCAGTACTTC
>TRBV28|NA|few|TRBJ1-5
CASMDPSNQPQHF
TGTGCCAGCATGGACCCTAGCAATCAGCCCCAGCATTTT
>TRBV19|NA|NA|TRBJ2-1
CASSMVSHEQFF
TGTGCCAGTAGTATGGTTAGCCATGAGCAGTTCTTC
>TRBV6-2/TRBV6-3|NA|few|TRBJ2-3
CASSYSTSSTATYGDTQYF
TGTGCCAGCAGTTACTCGACCTCTTCGACGGCGACTTATGGGGATACGCAGTATTTT
>TRBV2|TRBD2|many|TRBJ2-1
CASSEVLAGLNEQFF
TGTGCCAGCAGTGAAGTACTAGCGGGATTGAATGAGCAGTTCTTC
>TRBV5-1|TRBD2|many|TRBJ2-7
CASSLGGLATYEQYF
TGCGCCAGCAGCTTGGGCGGACTAGCTACCTACGAGCAGTACTTC
>TRBV4-1|TRBD1|few|TRBJ2-2
CASSQVTGGKRTGELFF
TGCGCCAGCAGCCAAGTCACAGGGGGGAAGAGGACCGGGGAGCTGTTTTTT
>TRBV6-4|NA|NA|TRBJ2-7
CASSSVPGPVQYF
TGTGCCAGCAGTTCGGTCCCAGGGCCGGTGCAGTACTTC
>TRBV4-1|NA|few|TRBJ1-4
CASSQAGSRKLFF
TGCGCCAGCAGCCAAGCCGGGTCCCGGAAACTGTTTTTT
>TRBV30|NA|many|TRBJ2-7
CAWSMGGSEQYF
TGTGCCTGGAGTATGGGGGGATCCGAGCAGTACTTC
>TRBV5-6|TRBD2|few|TRBJ2-7
CASLEAGGTYEQYF
TGTGCCAGCCTCGAAGCGGGAGGCACCTACGAGCAGTACTTC
>TRBV28|TRBD1|NA|TRBJ2-7
CASSSSGTGGYEQYF
TGTGCCAGCAGTTCCTCCGGGACAGGGGGCTACGAGCAGTACTTC
>TRBV6-1|NA|many|TRBJ1-2
CASSQMRGAHGYTF
TGTGCCAGCAGCCAGATGAGGGGGGCGCATGGCTACACCTTC
>TRBV18|TRBD1|NA|TRBJ2-3
CASSPGQHGTDTQYF
TGTGCCAGCTCACCGGGACAGCACGGCACAGATACGCAGTATTTT